These 21 T cell receptor beta chains came from one sample sequenced in a study of cytomegalovirus exposure and HLA in healthy donors. The primer mix had 60 Vbeta and 13 Jbeta primers. Here immunoSEQ multiplex PCR was the method, and the copy in TCRdb shows in-frame clones only, minus some. The sample carries 85,000 to 90,000 clones, around 76% recorded once. Sequenced input: PBMCs. The source is a man aged 30 to 45 in good health and CMV-seropositive.

This chain joins TRBV7-2 and TRBJ1-6; TRBD1 matches at 7 bases. Looked up from germline, CDR1 is SGHTA and CDR2 is FQGNSA. V dropped 4 bases and J dropped 5; count of bases not matched to a gene: 5. The CDR3 runs to 15 residues. The CDR3 is CASSSDRINNSPLHF. The DNA for the CDR3 is TGTGCCAGCAGCTCGGACAGGATCAATAATTCACCCCTCCACTTT.

In the case of this clone: One end of the junction varies from germline; a read error may be responsible. V and J are TRBV29-1 and TRBJ1-2, with a possible D match to TRBD1 (5 bases). The germline V gene encodes CDR1 SQVTM and CDR2 ANQGSEA. The length of the CDR3 is 12 residues. The CDR3 region is CSVVLRSTAVFF. Here the CDR3 DNA reads TGCAGCGTTGTCCTTCGATCGACAGCCGTGTTCTTC.

The rearrangement uses TRBV7-2 and TRBJ2-1; 9 bases are a match to TRBD2. Germline V gene sequence: CDR1 SGHTA, CDR2 FQGNSA. CDR3 size: 15 residues. V trimming: 5 bases; J trimming: 2 bases; junction bases outside the gene matches: 4. The CDR3 sequence: CASSLIAGAYNEQFF. The CDR3 DNA sequence: TGTGCCAGCAGCCTCATAGCGGGGGCCTACAATGAGCAGTTCTTC.

The chain combines TRBV18 with TRBJ2-1; 8 bases agree with TRBD2. Per the germline V gene, CDR1 is KGHSH and CDR2 is LQKENI. This CDR3 has 16 amino acids. The V and J ends lost 3 bases and 6 bases, in that order; junction bases with no gene match: 10. The CDR3 loop is CASSPDRGGYGNEQFF. The CDR3 bases are TGTGCCAGCTCACCGGATCGGGGGGGCTATGGCAATGAGCAGTTCTTC.

The chain joins TRBV11-1 to TRBJ1-1; D is perhaps TRBD1 (6 bases). This CDR3 is 14 amino acids long. The V end was cut by 3 bases, the J end by 2 bases, with 10 bases between. CDR1 is SGHAT, CDR2 FQDESV, per germline (reference sequence). The CDR3 loop reads CASSFEGVNTEAFF. CDR3 nucleotides: TGTGCCAGCAGCTTCGAGGGGGTCAACACTGAAGCTTTCTTT.

J is TRBJ1-1 and V is TRBV6-6, with 9 bases lining up with TRBD1. V gave up 2 bases and J gave up 1 base; unmatched junction bases: 5. Germline values: CDR1 MNHNY, CDR2 SVGAGI (reference sequence). This CDR3 region has 16 residues. The CDR3 loop reads CASSYTWTGENTEAFF. The CDR3, as DNA: TGTGCCAGCAGTTACACCTGGACAGGGGAGAACACTGAAGCTTTCTTT.

V is TRBV6-6 and J is TRBJ2-5; 8 bases are shared with TRBD1. CDR1 MNHNY and CDR2 SVGAGI come from the germline V gene (reference sequence). V lost 0 bases, J lost 5 bases, and 8 bases stayed unmatched. CDR3 length: 16 residues. In nucleotides, the CDR3 is TGTGCCAGCAGTTACTCGGCTCCAGGGGGCTGGGAGACCCAGTACTTC. As protein: CASSYSAPGGWETQYF.

The chain carries TRBV2 and TRBJ1-2; D might be TRBD1 (6 bases). Trimming pared 6 bases from V and 3 bases from J, leaving 17 bases between. The CDR3 is 15 amino acids. CDR1 is SNHLY, CDR2 FYNNEI, per germline. This chain's CDR3 is CASRTPTGRDYGYTF. In nucleotides, the CDR3 is TGTGCCAGCAGGACCCCAACAGGGAGGGACTATGGCTACACCTTC.

The chain links TRBV18 to TRBJ2-7; 7 bases match TRBD1. Germline loops: CDR1 KGHSH, CDR2 LQKENI. V trimming: 4 bases; J trimming: 2 bases; junction bases outside the gene matches: 8. The CDR3 is made up of 15 amino acids. The CDR3: CASSQGTAPPYEQYF. The CDR3 DNA reads as TGTGCCAGCTCACAAGGGACAGCTCCACCCTACGAGCAGTACTTC.

The V call is TRBV5-1, the J call TRBJ2-7; 10 bases agree with TRBD1. The ends lost 4 bases at V and 5 bases at J; junction bases unmatched: 15. The CDR3 covers 17 residues. The germline gives CDR1 SGHRS, CDR2 YFSETQ. DNA for the CDR3: TGCGCCAGCAGCCCTCGACCCGGGGGACAGGGGCTTGACGAGCAGTACTTC. This translates into CASSPRPGGQGLDEQYF.

This rearrangement joins TRBV5-4 to TRBJ2-5; 8 nucleotides agree with TRBD1. Looked up from germline, CDR1 is SGHNT and CDR2 is YYREEE (reference sequence). The CDR3 is 14 amino acids. Trimming at V came to 0 bases and at J to 5 bases, leaving 3 bases not matched to a gene. The CDR3 sequence is CASSLGTGRETQYF. CDR3 nucleotide sequence: TGTGCCAGCAGCTTGGGGACAGGGAGGGAGACCCAGTACTTC.

The V call is TRBV5-1, the J call TRBJ2-5; D perhaps matches TRBD1 (6 bases). The CDR3 is 15 residues long. The V and J ends lost 0 bases and 5 bases respectively, with 14 bases between them. Germline V gene lookup returns CDR1 SGHRS and CDR2 YFSETQ. CDR3 nucleotide sequence: TGCGCCAGCAGCTTGGGGACAGCAGATACTGAGACCCAGTACTTC. Protein product: CASSLGTADTETQYF.

This clone was observed a few times. The V and J genes are TRBV15 and TRBJ2-5, with 13 positions matching TRBD2. CDR1 LNHNV and CDR2 YYDKDF come from the germline V gene (reference sequence). CDR3 length: 15 residues. Germline trimming cut 2 bases from V and 5 bases from J; bases unmatched to any gene: 2. The CDR3 DNA reads TGTGCCACCAGCAGATCGGGACTAGCGGGGGAGACCCAGTACTTC. Translation gives CATSRSGLAGETQYF.

This chain links TRBV4-2 with TRBJ2-1; 11 bases match TRBD2. The CDR3 contains 15 residues. Germline CDR1 is LGHNA and CDR2 is YNFKEQ. V shed 4 bases, J shed 9 bases, and the junction held 8 bases outside the gene matches. CDR3 DNA: TGTGCCAGCAGCCTCGAGGGGACTAGCGGCGGTGAGCAGTTCTTC. Its translation is CASSLEGTSGGEQFF.

The gene calls are TRBV7-3 and TRBJ1-1; 8 bases map to TRBD1. This CDR3 contains 16 residues. V shed 5 bases and J 0 bases; nucleotides not matched to a gene: 8. Germline CDR1 is SGHTA and CDR2 is FQGTGA. The CDR3 is CASSLGTGRMNTEAFF. The CDR3 DNA reads TGTGCCAGCAGCCTGGGGACAGGACGAATGAACACTGAAGCTTTCTTT.

The V and J genes are TRBV19 and TRBJ1-5, with a weak D call TRBD1 (5 bases). Germline values: CDR1 LNHDA, CDR2 SQIVND (reference sequence). The CDR3 is made up of 16 amino acids. V shed 4 bases and J shed 0 bases, with 13 bases lying between them. For the CDR3, the DNA is TGTGCCAGTAGTACCTTCGGACACAATAGCAATCAGCCCCAGCATTTT. Translating it yields CASSTFGHNSNQPQHF.

The J gene is TRBJ2-2, the V gene TRBV4-2; perhaps TRBD2 as D (5 bases). Germline V gene lookup returns CDR1 LGHNA and CDR2 YNFKEQ. V was shortened by 2 bases and J by 4 bases, with 5 bases between the two germline ends. This CDR3 contains 13 residues. Here the CDR3 reads CASSQTSTGELFF. Here the CDR3 DNA reads TGTGCCAGCAGCCAAACTAGCACCGGGGAGCTGTTTTTT.

This rearrangement joins TRBV29-1 to TRBJ1-1; D possibly corresponds to TRBD1 (6 bases). Trimming took 7 bases from V and 7 from J, leaving 16 bases between them. This CDR3 is built from 12 residues. CDR1 is SQVTM and CDR2 is ANQGSEA in the germline V gene. CDR3 sequence (DNA): TGCAGCGCCTTCACAGGGACCTTTGAAGCTTTCTTT. This gives the protein CSAFTGTFEAFF.

The CDR3 here is CASSLSLSGQGWTTNEKLFF. As DNA, the CDR3 is TGTGCCAGCAGCTTATCCCTCTCAGGTCAGGGATGGACAACTAATGAAAAACTGTTTTTT. This chain uses TRBV7-8 with TRBJ1-4; TRBD1 is a possible D gene (5 bases). V was trimmed by 2 bases and J by 0 bases, leaving 22 bases between them. CDR3 size: 20 residues. Germline assignment: CDR1 SGHVS and CDR2 FQNEAQ.

This clone was seen only once. The chain has TRBV10-3 and TRBJ2-1; D uncertain. The germline V gene has CDR1 ENHRY and CDR2 SYGVKD. There are 12 residues in the CDR3. V lost 3 bases and J 5 bases, leaving 5 bases between the germline ends. The CDR3 DNA reads TGTGCCATCAGTGACTACCACAATGAGCAGTTCTTC. Its translation: CAISDYHNEQFF.

The chain carries TRBV4-2 and TRBJ1-6; TRBD1 might be the D (5 bases). The CDR3 runs to 14 residues. CDR1 and CDR2 from the germline V gene are LGHNA and YNFKEQ. V lost 0 bases, J lost 5 bases, and 5 bases lay in between. CDR3 nucleotides: TGTGCCAGCAGCCAAGAGGACAATAATTCACCCCTCCACTTT. Translation: CASSQEDNNSPLHF.